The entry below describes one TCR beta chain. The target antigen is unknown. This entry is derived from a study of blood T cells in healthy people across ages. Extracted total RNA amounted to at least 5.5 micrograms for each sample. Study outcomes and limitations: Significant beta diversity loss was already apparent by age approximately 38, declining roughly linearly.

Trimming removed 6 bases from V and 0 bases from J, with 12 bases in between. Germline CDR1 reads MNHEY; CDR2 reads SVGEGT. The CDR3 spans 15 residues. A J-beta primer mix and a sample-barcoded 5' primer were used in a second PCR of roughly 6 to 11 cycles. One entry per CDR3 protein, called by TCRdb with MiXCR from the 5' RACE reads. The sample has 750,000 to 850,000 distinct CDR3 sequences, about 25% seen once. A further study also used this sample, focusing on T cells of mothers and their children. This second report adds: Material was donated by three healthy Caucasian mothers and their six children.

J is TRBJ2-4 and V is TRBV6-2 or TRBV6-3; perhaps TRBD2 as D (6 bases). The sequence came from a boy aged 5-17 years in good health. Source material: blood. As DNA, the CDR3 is TGTGCCAGCAGCCCAATGCGGGGAGCCAAAAACATTCAGTACTTC. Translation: CASSPMRGAKNIQYF.